The 21 T cell receptor beta chains below were found in one sample sequenced in a study of CD8 T cells in ankylosing spondylitis. Study results and limitations: Within ankylosing spondylitis blood, a TCR beta motif made up of eight highly homologous variants appeared to be characteristic.

A single record per CDR3 protein comes from TCRdb applying MiXCR to the 5' RACE reads. The sample holds roughly 440,000 distinct CDR3 sequences; 15% to 20% are singletons and the top ten take approximately 1%. No antigen has been assigned to these receptors. Sequencing used blood, either unsorted or a sorted T cell fraction (not recorded which). All receptors come from a male donor with ankylosing spondylitis.

This clonotype was seen at least ten times. The rearrangement joins TRBV29-1 to TRBJ2-2; weak D call: TRBD2 (6 bases). Germline CDR1 reads SQVTM; CDR2 reads ANQGSEA. The CDR3 runs to 13 residues. Trimming cost V 1 base and J 7 bases, with 10 bases left between them. CDR3 sequence reads: CSVEGGVSGELFF. In DNA, the CDR3 is TGCAGCGTTGAAGGGGGGGTCAGCGGGGAGCTGTTTTTT.

This clonotype has more than one count but fewer than ten. V is TRBV7-6 and J is TRBJ2-2; 12 nucleotides align to TRBD2. Looked up from germline, CDR1 is SGHVS and CDR2 is FNYEAQ. There are 16 residues in the CDR3. With 7 bases clipped from V and 5 bases from J, the junction kept 8 bases outside the gene matches. The CDR3 protein is CASTPLAGGLTGELFF. CDR3 DNA sequence: TGTGCCAGCACCCCTCTAGCGGGAGGGCTGACCGGGGAGCTGTTTTTT.

This clonotype occurred once. The J gene is TRBJ1-5, the V gene TRBV30, with a tentative D call TRBD1 (6 bases). Trimming cost V 0 bases and J 4 bases, with 10 bases left between them. Germline CDR1 and CDR2: GTSNPN and SVGIG (reference sequence). CDR3 size: 14 residues. CDR3: CAWSVSQGNQPQHF. The CDR3 coding sequence is TGTGCCTGGAGTGTATCACAGGGAAATCAGCCCCAGCATTTT.

The V and J genes are TRBV3-1 and TRBJ2-1; D gene ambiguous. V was clipped by 1 base and J by 3 bases, with 16 bases between them. Germline V lookup: CDR1 LGHDT, CDR2 YNNKEL (reference sequence). This CDR3 has 17 residues. The DNA of the CDR3 is TGTGCCAGCAGCCAAGGGGTTGACACGCGGCTCTACAATGAGCAGTTCTTC. Translation gives CASSQGVDTRLYNEQFF.

The V call is TRBV19, the J call TRBJ2-3, with a weak D call TRBD2 (5 bases). Germline V gives CDR1 LNHDA, CDR2 SQIVND (reference sequence). V lost 7 bases, J lost 0 bases, and 11 bases lay in between. The CDR3 consists of 14 residues. Here the CDR3 DNA reads TGTGCCAGTAAGGGCGGGCCGAGCACAGATACGCAGTATTTT. As protein: CASKGGPSTDTQYF.

The J gene is TRBJ2-1, the V gene TRBV6-1, with no clear D. Looked up from germline, CDR1 is MNHNS and CDR2 is SASEGT. This CDR3 has 14 residues. With 4 bases removed from V and 9 bases from J, the gap between germline ends came to 16 bases. The CDR3 DNA follows: TGTGCCAGCAGTGCTGCGCGGTTATATGCTGAGCAGTTCTTC. This gives the protein CASSAARLYAEQFF.

The chain combines TRBV20-1 with TRBJ2-7, with a possible D match to TRBD1 (6 bases). Trimming cost V 6 bases and J 4 bases, with 25 bases left between them. CDR1 and CDR2 (germline): DFQATT, SNEGSKA (reference sequence). CDR3 size: 16 residues. CDR3 protein: CSANPRNGRGRYEQYF. Written as DNA, the CDR3 is TGCAGTGCCAACCCCAGAAATGGCAGGGGTCGGTACGAGCAGTACTTC.

This clonotype was detected only a few times. The J gene is TRBJ2-7, the V gene TRBV20-1; 7 positions agree with TRBD1. In germline, CDR1 is DFQATT, CDR2 SNEGSKA (reference sequence). V lost 3 bases to trimming and J lost 4 bases; unmatched junction nucleotides: 6. This CDR3 is 13 amino acids long. The CDR3 protein is CSASRTGPYEQYF. In nucleotides, the CDR3 is TGCAGTGCTAGCCGGACAGGCCCTTACGAGCAGTACTTC.

This clonotype was counted between two and nine times. This rearrangement joins TRBV6-1 to TRBJ1-2, with D perhaps matching TRBD1 (6 bases). Germline CDR1 is MNHNS and CDR2 is SASEGT. This CDR3 has 14 amino acids. V was pared by 2 bases and J by 6 bases, with 13 bases between. CDR3 protein: CASSETGKQDGYTF. The CDR3 DNA sequence: TGTGCCAGCAGTGAAACAGGGAAACAGGATGGCTACACCTTC.

This clonotype was observed a single time. The chain recombines TRBV3-1 with TRBJ1-1; TRBD1 is a possible D gene (5 bases). Germline CDR1 is LGHDT and CDR2 is YNNKEL (reference sequence). The CDR3 covers 17 residues. With 3 bases removed from V and 0 bases from J, the gap between germline ends came to 17 bases. In DNA form, the CDR3 reads TGTGCCAGCAGCCAGTTTTCAGGGAGAGACATGAACACTGAAGCTTTCTTT. Amino acid sequence: CASSQFSGRDMNTEAFF.

This clonotype was seen more than once but under ten times. J is TRBJ2-5 and V is TRBV20-1; no reliable D call. The CDR3 sequence is 13 residues long. Germline CDR1 and CDR2: DFQATT and SNEGSKA (reference sequence). V was clipped by 4 bases and J by 1 base, with 10 bases between them. CDR3 in amino acids: CSAITTGQETQYF. The DNA for the CDR3 is TGCAGTGCTATTACGACTGGCCAAGAGACCCAGTACTTC.

This clonotype was seen a handful of times. The chain carries TRBV12-3 or TRBV12-4 and TRBJ2-2; 8 bases map to TRBD2. Unmatched junction bases numbered 13, after V lost 7 bases and J lost 6 bases. This CDR3 has 16 residues. CDR3 in amino acids: CASTGTSGPLSGELFF. The CDR3 coding sequence is TGTGCCAGCACCGGTACTAGCGGCCCTCTGTCCGGGGAGCTGTTTTTT.

This clonotype has more than one count but fewer than ten. This chain links TRBV11-3 with TRBJ2-3; the D gene is possibly TRBD1 (6 bases). The germline V and J ends were trimmed by 5 bases and 5 bases, with 8 bases remaining between them. The CDR3 runs 12 residues. Germline assignment: CDR1 SGHNT and CDR2 YENEEA. The CDR3 loop is CASSIQGDTQYF. CDR3 DNA sequence: TGTGCCAGCAGCATACAGGGAGATACGCAGTATTTT. Full variable domain (remainder filled in from reference TRBV11-3 and TRBJ2-3): EAGVVQSPRYKIIEKKQPVAFWCNPISGHNTLYWYLQNLGQGPELLIRYENEEAVDDSQLPKDRFSAERLKGVDSTLKIQPAELGDSAVYLCASSIQGDTQYFGPGTRLTVL.

The rearrangement joins TRBV2 to TRBJ1-2; D remains unclear. The CDR3 loop spans 14 amino acids. Per the germline V gene, CDR1 is SNHLY and CDR2 is FYNNEI. V gave up 3 bases and J gave up 4 bases, with 12 bases separating them. The CDR3 reads CASSDQALPYGYTF. CDR3 DNA sequence: TGTGCCAGCAGTGATCAGGCCCTCCCCTATGGCTACACCTTC.

The rearrangement uses TRBV5-1 and TRBJ1-1; D is possibly TRBD1 (5 bases). The CDR3 contains 13 residues. V was trimmed by 10 bases and J by 3 bases, leaving 16 bases between them. Looked up from germline, CDR1 is SGHRS and CDR2 is YFSETQ. The CDR3 bases are TGCGCCTCCGGGGGTGAGGCCGACACTGAAGCTTTCTTT. It yields the protein CASGGEADTEAFF.

This clonotype was recorded many times. The chain employs TRBV7-6 and TRBJ2-2; 8 bases match TRBD2. From germline, CDR1 is SGHVS and CDR2 FNYEAQ. The length of the CDR3 is 15 residues. The V and J ends lost 6 bases and 0 bases, in that order; junction bases with no gene match: 3. CDR3 region: CASRLAGSNTGELFF. The CDR3 nucleotides read TGTGCCAGCAGGCTAGCGGGTTCGAACACCGGGGAGCTGTTTTTT.

The rearrangement links TRBV7-2 to TRBJ2-7; 7 positions match TRBD2. Germline V gene lookup returns CDR1 SGHTA and CDR2 FQGNSA. With V trimmed by 5 bases and J by 6 bases, 10 bases remained unmatched. This CDR3 has 14 residues. In DNA, the CDR3 is TGTGCCAGCAGCGTAAGAGTGGGAGGGCTCGAGCAGTACTTC. Its translation: CASSVRVGGLEQYF.

As for this clonotype: A clone one base away is much larger, so this may be a read error. Here the CDR3 reads CASSQDIWYEQYF. CDR3 sequence (DNA): TGTGCCAGCAGCCAAGATATTTGGTACGAGCAGTACTTC. The J gene is TRBJ2-7, the V gene TRBV4-2; D remains unclear. Germline values: CDR1 LGHNA, CDR2 YNFKEQ. This CDR3 region has 13 residues. Trimming left V 0 bases short and J 4 bases short, with 7 bases between.

This clonotype was seen many times. This chain joins TRBV7-2 and TRBJ2-3; 8 bases map to TRBD2. Germline values: CDR1 SGHTA, CDR2 FQGNSA. The CDR3 is made up of 16 amino acids. V was pared by 5 bases and J by 0 bases, with 7 bases of the junction left unmatched. The CDR3 sequence is CASSEFSGSSTDTQYF. The CDR3 region has the DNA TGTGCCAGCAGCGAATTCAGCGGGAGTAGCACAGATACGCAGTATTTT. Combining the CDR3 with reference TRBV7-2 and TRBJ2-3 gives the whole variable domain GAGVSQSPSNKVTEKGKDVELRCDPISGHTALYWYRQSLGQGLEFLIYFQGNSAPDKSGLPSDRFSAERTGGSVSTLTIQRTQQEDSAVYLCASSEFSGSSTDTQYFGPGTRLTVL.

The CDR3 protein is CASSPYRGTVNTEAFF. The CDR3 coding sequence is TGTGCCAGCAGTCCCTACCGTGGGACTGTGAACACTGAAGCTTTCTTT. The rearrangement links TRBV12-3 or TRBV12-4 to TRBJ1-1, with D tentatively TRBD1 (5 bases). Trimming took off 5 bases at V and 0 bases at J, with 16 bases between the two ends. This CDR3 has 16 amino acids.

This clonotype was picked up a small number of times. The chain recombines TRBV4-2 with TRBJ1-3, with D unclear. Germline V gene sequence: CDR1 LGHNA, CDR2 YNFKEQ. Trimming took 0 bases from V and 0 from J, leaving 3 bases between them. The CDR3 is 14 residues long. This CDR3 is CASSQEISGNTIYF. The DNA of the CDR3 is TGTGCCAGCAGCCAAGAAATCTCTGGAAACACCATATATTTT.